This T cell receptor (beta chain) was found in a study of CD8+CD57+ T cells in acquired aplastic anemia. About the study: Mean DNA quantity obtained from sorted CD4+ and CD8+ cells was around 3.2 ug.

According to the study, genomic DNA was the template for TCR beta VDJ and CDR3 profiling. TCRdb processed the reads anew with MiXCR; each CDR3 protein has one entry. Of more than 250,000 distinct CDR3 sequences in the sample, roughly three fifths were seen once. Between the trimmed V and J ends, which lost 8 bases and 1 base, there was a span of 14 bases. CDR3 length: 14 residues. Germline assignment: CDR1 MNHNS and CDR2 SASEGT. The sequence derives from a human donor with severe aplastic anemia or a healthy control (not recorded which). The sample was sorted CD4+, CD8+, or CD8+CD57+ T cells (not recorded which) from PBMCs. The chain has TRBV6-1 and TRBJ1-1; perhaps TRBD1 as D (6 bases). The chain's CDR3 is CASSRTEKNTEAFF. DNA of the CDR3: TGTGCCAGCTCCCGGACAGAAAAGAACACTGAAGCTTTCTTT.